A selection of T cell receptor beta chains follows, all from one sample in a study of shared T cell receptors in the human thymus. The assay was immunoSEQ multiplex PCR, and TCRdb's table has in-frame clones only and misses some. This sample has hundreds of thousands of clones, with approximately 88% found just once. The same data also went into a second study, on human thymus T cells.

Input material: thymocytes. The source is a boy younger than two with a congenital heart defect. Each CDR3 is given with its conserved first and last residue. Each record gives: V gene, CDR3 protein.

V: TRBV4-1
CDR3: CASSQSRDRAYYGYTF

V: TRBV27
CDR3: CASSSAEGSGQETQYF

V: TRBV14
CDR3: CASSQEGIRDRMAGELFF

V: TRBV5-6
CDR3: CASSDKGQAPIYGYTF

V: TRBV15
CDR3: CATSRVSSGLNYNEQFF

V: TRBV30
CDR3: CAWSVPLGQGVRDTQYF

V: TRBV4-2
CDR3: CASSQEGGSLLLGTGELFF

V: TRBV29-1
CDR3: CSVDRGWRSFGTSGSVTYNEQFF

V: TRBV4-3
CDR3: CASSQETEGLAGDNEQFF

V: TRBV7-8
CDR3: CASSLRTGPNSYEQYF

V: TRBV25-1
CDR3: CASSDPERGARGYTF

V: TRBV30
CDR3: CAWRPLAGGYEQYF

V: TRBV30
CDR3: CAWSARTMTNGDTIPDTDTQYF

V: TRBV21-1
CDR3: CASSKLCGRLIYEQYF

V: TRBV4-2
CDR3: CASSPYSSASQETQYF

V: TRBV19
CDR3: CASSIVERGEQYF

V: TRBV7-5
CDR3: CARSFSVLETFF

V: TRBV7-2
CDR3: CASSQPGEREGYEQYF

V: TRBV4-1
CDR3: CASSQEGSPDRVAFF

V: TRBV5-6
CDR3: CASTPRTGGKETQYF

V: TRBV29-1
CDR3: CSVTSGRADTQYF

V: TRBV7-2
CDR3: CARQTVYGYTF

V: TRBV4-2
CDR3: CASSQEGSSLAKNIQYF

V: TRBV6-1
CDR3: CASRVRQRSRYGYTF